One and the same sample provided the 12 T cell receptor beta chains below, sequenced in a study of tumor-infiltrating lymphocytes in primary liver carcinoma. Co-extracted RNA and DNA came from roughly 20-30 mg of unsorted bulk tissue. TCR beta cDNA was reverse-transcribed from around 0.55 ug of total RNA. The reaction used a constant-region primer and ProtoScript II reverse transcriptase. Slightly modified ARM-PCR served as the procedure for the TCR beta libraries. These libraries came from three rounds of nested multiplex PCR. TRBV1-TRBV30 forward primers and a C-beta reverse primer were used in the first two PCR rounds, which each ran for 9 to 10 cycles. TCRdb called the multiplex PCR reads again in MiXCR, with one record for every CDR3 protein. The sample has 40,000 to 50,000 distinct CDR3 sequences, about 70% seen once. Sequenced input: liver tumor tissue from sampling region 3. Subset defined: tumor region T3, left-lateral pole. Source of these receptors: a man between 40 and 49 years old with primary liver carcinoma and hepatitis B virus infection.

The rearrangement uses TRBV29-1 and TRBJ2-1; D is perhaps TRBD1 (5 bases). Germline V gives CDR1 SQVTM, CDR2 ANQGSEA. V shed 4 bases and J shed 9 bases, with 13 bases lying between them. This CDR3 is 12 amino acids long. CDR3 nucleotides: TGCAGCGTTGGGACAAGGGGCAGTGAGCAGTTCTTC. It is translated as CSVGTRGSEQFF.

Regarding this clonotype: One junction end does not reproduce the germline sequence, and a read error may be involved. The rearrangement links TRBV5-1 to TRBJ2-2, with unresolved D. Per germline, CDR1 SGHRS and CDR2 YFSETQ. The CDR3 sequence is 13 residues long. CDR3 protein: CASSYENSGELFF. CDR3 nucleotide sequence: TGCGCCAGCAGCTATGAGAACTCCGGAGAGCTGTTTTTT.

Concerning this clonotype itself: Likely a read error: the CDR3 ends without its conserved phenylalanine or tryptophan. The genes are TRBV6-5 and TRBJ2-2; the D gene is possibly TRBD1 (6 bases). The germline gives CDR1 MNHEY, CDR2 SVGAGI. Trimming took off 0 bases at V and 7 bases at J, with 9 bases between the two ends. This CDR3 region has 14 residues. The CDR3 nucleotides read TGTGCCAGCAGTTACTCTCGGGACATCGGGGAGCTGTTTTTA. Its protein is CASSYSRDIGELFL.

As concerns this clonotype: At one of its ends the junction is not consistent with the germline gene, which may arise from a read error. The V and J genes are TRBV6-5 and TRBJ2-5; D not resolved. The CDR3 covers 17 residues. From germline, CDR1 is MNHEY and CDR2 SVGAGI. DNA for the CDR3: TGTGCAAGCAGTTACAGAAGGTCGGACCCGGAGCCAGAGACCCAATACTTC. Protein: CASSYRRSDPEPETQYF.

The rearrangement uses TRBV29-1 and TRBJ1-2; no firm D call. The CDR3 spans 14 residues. The germline V and J ends were trimmed by 6 bases and 3 bases, with 17 bases remaining between them. From germline, CDR1 is SQVTM and CDR2 ANQGSEA. CDR3 region: CSVYSPNGHYGYTF. Written as DNA, the CDR3 is TGCAGCGTGTACAGCCCCAATGGACACTATGGCTACACCTTC. The full variable domain, its missing parts supplied by reference TRBV29-1 and TRBJ1-2, is SAVISQKPSRDICQRGTSLTIQCQVDSQVTMMFWYRQQPGQSLTLIATANQGSEATYESGFVIDKFPISRPNLTFSTLTVSNMSPEDSSIYLCSVYSPNGHYGYTFGSGTRLTVV.

This clonotype was observed once. The CDR3 sequence: CASSSVEQGQETQYF. The DNA for the CDR3 is TGTGCCAGCAGTTCGGTAGAACAGGGTCAAGAGACCCAGTACTTC. The V call is TRBV28, the J call TRBJ2-5; perhaps TRBD1 as D (6 bases). The CDR3 loop spans 15 amino acids. Germline loops: CDR1 MDHEN, CDR2 SYDVKM. Trimming shortened V by 4 bases and J by 2 bases, and 14 bases separated the two germline ends.

The chain recombines TRBV4-2 with TRBJ2-2; the match to TRBD2 covers 7 bases. V lost 4 bases to trimming and J lost 15 bases; unmatched junction nucleotides: 17. Germline V CDR1 and CDR2: LGHNA, YNFKEQ. CDR3 length: 15 amino acids. The CDR3 DNA is TGTGCCAGCAGCCCAACCGGGGGGAACACCGGGGTGTTGTTTTTT. Its translation is CASSPTGGNTGVLFF.

Comments on this clonotype: One end of the junction is discordant with germline, which a read error may explain. The gene calls are TRBV12-3 or TRBV12-4 and TRBJ1-1, with D possibly being TRBD1 (5 bases). The CDR3 runs to 12 residues. CDR3 loop: CASSAGSSEAFF. In DNA form, the CDR3 reads TGTGCTAGCAGCGCAGGGAGCTCTGAAGCTTTCTTT.

This clonotype was counted ten times or more. The rearrangement joins TRBV4-1 to TRBJ2-7, with 8 bases matching TRBD2. The CDR3 has 14 residues. Germline loops: CDR1 MGHRA, CDR2 YSYEKL. V was clipped by 0 bases and J by 10 bases; unmatched bases: 8. This CDR3 is CASSQDLLAEDQYF. The CDR3 coding sequence is TGCGCCAGCAGCCAAGATCTACTAGCGGAAGATCAGTACTTC.

This clonotype was found many times. The V and J genes are TRBV28 and TRBJ1-3; D is possibly TRBD1 (6 bases). The germline V gene encodes CDR1 MDHEN and CDR2 SYDVKM. The CDR3 loop spans 18 amino acids. V was trimmed by 3 bases and J by 0 bases, leaving 18 bases between them. Here the CDR3 DNA reads TGTGCCAGCAGTTTCTCTCCCTTGGGACACCTCTCTGGAAACACCATATATTTT. Amino acids: CASSFSPLGHLSGNTIYF.

A few counts support this clonotype. CDR3 coding DNA: TGTGCCAGCAGCTTAGGTCGGCAGAGCTATGGCTACACCTTC. The encoded protein is CASSLGRQSYGYTF. The chain links TRBV11-2 to TRBJ1-2; no firm D call. The CDR3 is made up of 14 amino acids. The ends were cut back, 1 base at V and 4 bases at J, with 10 bases in the middle. Germline loops: CDR1 SGHAT, CDR2 FQNNGV.

This clonotype was detected a few times. The genes are TRBV11-2 and TRBJ2-1; no reliable D call. CDR1 is SGHAT, CDR2 FQNNGV, per germline. Trimming took off 2 bases at V and 16 bases at J, with 18 bases between the two ends. This CDR3 contains 13 residues. This chain's CDR3 is CASSLNDAYERFF. CDR3 bases: TGTGCCAGCAGCTTAAATGACGCCTATGAGCGATTCTTC.